These 18 T cell receptor beta chains share one sample of origin, sequenced in a study of chemoradiotherapy in HPV16-positive cancers. Measured with immunoSEQ multiplex PCR; TCRdb has only the in-frame clones, and not every one. Of around 2,500 clones in the sample, roughly three quarters were seen once. Source: tumor tissue, taken from a patient who underwent chemoradiotherapy. The source of these receptors is a human donor with HPV-associated anogenital cancer.

This clone was recorded a few times. The chain links TRBV5-6 to TRBJ2-7; unclear D gene. The CDR3 is 14 residues long. CDR1 is SGHDT and CDR2 is YYEEEE in the germline V gene. V lost 1 base to trimming and J lost 4 bases, with 12 bases between them. Here the CDR3 reads CASSLYTAAYEQYF. The CDR3 DNA reads as TGTGCCAGCAGCTTGTACACAGCCGCTTACGAGCAGTACTTC.

The chain combines TRBV11-2 with TRBJ2-2; 9 bases fit TRBD1. Germline V gene sequence: CDR1 SGHAT, CDR2 FQNNGV. The CDR3 loop spans 16 amino acids. The ends lost 3 bases at V and 4 bases at J; junction bases unmatched: 6. CDR3 bases: TGTGCCAGCAGCTTTGGGACAGGGAGGTCCACCGGGGAGCTGTTTTTT. As protein: CASSFGTGRSTGELFF.

The chain uses TRBV6-6 and TRBJ2-7, with a possible D match to TRBD2 (6 bases). Germline V lookup: CDR1 MNHNY, CDR2 SVGAGI (reference sequence). The V end lost 4 bases, the J end lost 2 bases, and 12 bases lay between the germline ends. The CDR3 spans 14 residues. Here the CDR3 DNA reads TGTGCCAGCAGTTCCGGAGCGGGTACCTACGAGCAGTACTTC. This codes for CASSSGAGTYEQYF.

CDR3 sequence (DNA): TGTGCCAGCAGTTTGACAGGGAAATACGAGCAGTACTTC. It translates to CASSLTGKYEQYF. The chain couples TRBV28 to TRBJ2-7, with 7 positions matching TRBD1. Germline CDR1 and CDR2: MDHEN and SYDVKM. This CDR3 contains 13 residues. The V and J ends lost 3 bases and 4 bases, in that order; junction bases with no gene match: 3.

Here the CDR3 reads CASTYSGIYEQYF. CDR3 coding DNA: TGTGCCAGCACATATAGCGGGATCTACGAGCAGTACTTC. The V gene is TRBV2, the J gene TRBJ2-7; 8 nucleotides agree with TRBD2. Looked up from germline, CDR1 is SNHLY and CDR2 is FYNNEI. The CDR3 contains 13 residues. The ends lost 7 bases at V and 3 bases at J; junction bases unmatched: 5.

The J gene is TRBJ1-1, the V gene TRBV5-1, with D unresolved. V was trimmed by 4 bases and J by 5 bases, leaving 12 bases between them. CDR1 is SGHRS, CDR2 YFSETQ, per germline. This CDR3 comprises 13 residues. The chain's CDR3 is CASSVELGTEAFF. CDR3 DNA: TGCGCCAGCAGCGTCGAGCTGGGGACTGAAGCTTTCTTT.

This rearrangement joins TRBV7-3 to TRBJ2-5; no definite D call. Germline-derived CDR1 and CDR2 are SGHTA and FQGTGA. V gave up 1 base and J gave up 4 bases, with 7 bases separating them. The CDR3 is made up of 13 amino acids. The CDR3 nucleotides read TGTGCCAGCAGCTTAAGAGAAGGAGAGACCCAGTACTTC. It encodes CASSLREGETQYF.

The count of this clone is one. This chain connects TRBV6-6 to TRBJ2-1; D not resolved. The CDR3 runs 15 residues. Per germline, CDR1 MNHNY and CDR2 SVGAGI (reference sequence). V lost 7 bases and J lost 0, with 13 bases in between. For the CDR3, the DNA is TGTGCCAGCATTAAGGACGGATCCTCCTACAATGAGCAGTTCTTC. Protein product: CASIKDGSSYNEQFF.

The chain links TRBV7-9 to TRBJ1-1, with TRBD1 matching over 9 bases. Per the germline V gene, CDR1 is SEHNR and CDR2 is FQNEAQ (reference sequence). The CDR3 sequence is 16 residues long. J lost 2 bases, V lost 3 bases, and 7 bases had no gene match. Written as DNA, the CDR3 is TGTGCCAGCAGCTTTCTCCAGGGACAGGGAAACACTGAAGCTTTCTTT. Protein sequence: CASSFLQGQGNTEAFF.

The chain couples TRBV7-9 to TRBJ1-1; D uncertain. The CDR3 contains 14 residues. The V gene lost 1 base and the J gene lost 3 bases, with 9 bases spanning the gap. The germline V gene has CDR1 SEHNR and CDR2 FQNEAQ (reference sequence). CDR3 amino acids: CASSLVRAYTEAFF. The CDR3 DNA sequence: TGTGCCAGCAGCTTAGTTAGGGCGTACACTGAAGCTTTCTTT.

The chain links TRBV6-1 to TRBJ1-1; D is undetermined. The germline V gene encodes CDR1 MNHNS and CDR2 SASEGT. Trimming took 4 bases from V and 0 from J, leaving 9 bases between them. The CDR3 is made up of 14 amino acids. CDR3 DNA sequence: TGTGCCAGCAGTGGGACGGACCTGAACACTGAAGCTTTCTTT. Its translation: CASSGTDLNTEAFF.

This clone was observed a single time. The chain joins TRBV7-2 to TRBJ2-7; 7 nucleotides line up with TRBD1. The CDR3 covers 15 residues. The junction had 8 bases not matched to a gene; V was cut back by 2 bases and J by 4 bases. Germline V gene lookup returns CDR1 SGHTA and CDR2 FQGNSA. Written as DNA, the CDR3 is TGTGCCAGCAGCTTATCGACAGGGTCCTTATACGAGCAGTACTTC. Its protein product is CASSLSTGSLYEQYF. Drawing the rest from reference TRBV7-2 and TRBJ2-7, the complete variable domain is GAGVSQSPSNKVTEKGKDVELRCDPISGHTALYWYRQSLGQGLEFLIYFQGNSAPDKSGLPSDRFSAERTGGSVSTLTIQRTQQEDSAVYLCASSLSTGSLYEQYFGPGTRLTVT.

The chain is built from TRBV9 and TRBJ1-5, with D maybe TRBD1 (6 bases). Germline CDR1 and CDR2: SGDLS and YYNGEE. V lost 4 bases to trimming and J lost 6 bases, with 11 bases between them. The CDR3 totals 13 residues. The CDR3 coding sequence is TGTGCCAGCAGCAGGGGGGGAGGTCAGCCCCAGCATTTT. This codes for CASSRGGGQPQHF.

V gene TRBV10-3 combines with J gene TRBJ1-6, with 8 bases fitting TRBD1. This CDR3 spans 14 amino acids. V shed 6 bases and J 5 bases; nucleotides not matched to a gene: 3. CDR1 and CDR2 from the germline V gene are ENHRY and SYGVKD. The CDR3: CAISAGQDNSPLHF. DNA of the CDR3: TGTGCCATCAGCGCGGGACAGGATAATTCACCCCTCCACTTT.

DNA of the CDR3: TGTGCCAGCAAGACAACAGGGGGCATATACAATGGCTACACCTTC. Amino acid sequence: CASKTTGGIYNGYTF. The chain carries TRBV28 and TRBJ1-2, with 9 bases aligning to TRBD1. The trim removed 7 bases at V and 6 bases at J, leaving 12 bases unmatched. The CDR3 has 15 residues. Germline CDR1 MDHEN, CDR2 SYDVKM.

The rearrangement links TRBV5-1 to TRBJ2-6, with D possibly matching TRBD1 (5 bases). V lost 2 bases and J 4 bases, leaving 10 bases between the germline ends. Germline CDR1 reads SGHRS; CDR2 reads YFSETQ. This CDR3 has 15 residues. CDR3 sequence (DNA): TGCGCCAGCAGCTTTTCAGGGTCCGGGGCCAACGTCCTGACTTTC. As protein: CASSFSGSGANVLTF.

The chain joins TRBV28 to TRBJ1-3; D unresolved. Trimming removed 9 bases from V and 0 bases from J, with 18 bases in between. The V gene's germline CDR1 is MDHEN and CDR2 SYDVKM. The CDR3 has 16 residues. This CDR3 reads CASRNAGHNSGNTIYF. DNA of the CDR3: TGTGCCAGTCGAAACGCCGGTCACAACTCTGGAAACACCATATATTTT. Full variable domain (outside the CDR3, taken from reference TRBV28 and TRBJ1-3): DVKVTQSSRYLVKRTGEKVFLECVQDMDHENMFWYRQDPGLGLRLIYFSYDVKMKEKGDIPEGYSVSREKKERFSLILESASTNQTSMYLCASRNAGHNSGNTIYFGEGSWLTVV.

In this sample, this clone turned up once. The V call is TRBV14, the J call TRBJ1-3; TRBD1 matches at 10 bases. Trimming removed 2 bases from V and 0 bases from J; junction bases left unmatched: 1. This CDR3 has 16 amino acids. The germline CDR1 and CDR2 sequences are SGHDN and FVKESK. CDR3 nucleotide sequence: TGTGCCAGCAGCCAAAGGACAGGGGGCTCTGGAAACACCATATATTTT. This encodes CASSQRTGGSGNTIYF.